These 21 T cell receptor beta chains came from one sample sequenced in a study of identical twins. TCRdb ran MiXCR on the 5' RACE reads and lists one entry per CDR3 protein. The table records about 890,000 distinct CDR3 sequences, 10% to 15% of them present only once. This sample was also put to use in a study of yellow fever vaccine responses in identical twins.

Sequenced: PBMCs. Receptor source: a woman under 30 in good health.

The table lists this clonotype with a few counts. This chain links TRBV12-3 or TRBV12-4 with TRBJ1-6; the D is unclear. This CDR3 is 11 amino acids long. Trimming took 7 bases from V and 10 from J, leaving 8 bases between them. The CDR3 protein is CASTASSPLHF. CDR3 DNA sequence: TGTGCCAGCACCGCGTCGTCACCCCTCCACTTT.

This clonotype was counted only a few times. The rearrangement links TRBV2 to TRBJ1-1; D call uncertain. The CDR3 loop spans 12 amino acids. The germline CDR1 and CDR2 sequences are SNHLY and FYNNEI. V was cut by 4 bases and J by 4 bases, with 7 bases left in between. The CDR3 DNA reads TGTGCCAGCAGTGTAAAGGGCACTGAAGCTTTCTTT. Translating it yields CASSVKGTEAFF.

The V call is TRBV12-3 or TRBV12-4, the J call TRBJ2-5; TRBD1 matches 7 bases. The V gene end was trimmed by 6 bases and the J gene end by 9 bases; junction bases not matched to a gene: 4. The length of the CDR3 is 11 residues. Here the CDR3 reads CASRTGSAQYF. The CDR3 nucleotides are TGTGCCAGCAGGACAGGGTCGGCCCAGTACTTC.

V and J are TRBV6-1 and TRBJ2-1, with TRBD2 matching over 11 bases. Germline trimming cut 7 bases from V and 8 bases from J; bases unmatched to any gene: 7. CDR1 MNHNS and CDR2 SASEGT come from the germline V gene. CDR3 size: 14 residues. CDR3 DNA sequence: TGTGCCAGCATCCTTAGCGGGAGGGAAGATGAGCAGTTCTTC. Translating gives CASILSGREDEQFF.

The chain joins TRBV20-1 to TRBJ2-1, with TRBD2 identical over 8 bases. The CDR3 loop spans 14 amino acids. The germline gives CDR1 DFQATT, CDR2 SNEGSKA (reference sequence). The J segment lost 4 bases and the V segment lost 2 bases, leaving 4 bases of the junction unmatched. CDR3 residues: CSARWPSGYNEQFF. DNA for the CDR3: TGCAGTGCTAGATGGCCTAGCGGGTACAATGAGCAGTTCTTC.

The rearrangement links TRBV20-1 to TRBJ1-5; TRBD1 matches 9 bases. This CDR3 has 16 residues. After removal of 3 bases from V and 3 bases from J, the junction contained 9 bases not matched to a gene. Looked up from germline, CDR1 is DFQATT and CDR2 is SNEGSKA (reference sequence). CDR3 in DNA: TGCAGTGCTAGGCCCGACGGGACAGGGCTCAATCAGCCCCAGCATTTT. Translation: CSARPDGTGLNQPQHF.

There are a few counts of this clonotype. V gene TRBV10-3 combines with J gene TRBJ2-1; 10 bases agree with TRBD2. The J segment lost 7 bases and the V segment lost 2 bases, leaving 5 bases of the junction unmatched. Germline assignment: CDR1 ENHRY and CDR2 SYGVKD. This CDR3 is built from 15 residues. CDR3 nucleotides: TGTGCCATCAGTGAGGCTAGCGGGGGAGAGAATGAGCAGTTCTTC. Its translation: CAISEASGGENEQFF.

This clonotype was found a few times. The chain has TRBV4-1 and TRBJ2-3; D uncertain. CDR1 MGHRA and CDR2 YSYEKL come from the germline V gene. Trimming took 0 bases from V and 0 from J, leaving 13 bases between them. The CDR3 sequence is 17 residues long. The CDR3 protein is CASSQELLTESTDTQYF. Written as DNA, the CDR3 is TGCGCCAGCAGCCAAGAATTATTAACCGAAAGCACAGATACGCAGTATTTT.

At least ten counts were recorded for this clonotype. V usage is TRBV27 and J usage is TRBJ2-7; 8 bases are a match to TRBD2. After removal of 6 bases from V and 4 bases from J, the junction contained 8 bases not matched to a gene. The CDR3 totals 14 residues. Germline loops: CDR1 MNHEY, CDR2 SMNVEV (reference sequence). The chain's CDR3 is CASSSGLAPYEQYV. Here the CDR3 DNA reads TGTGCCAGCAGCAGCGGACTAGCCCCATACGAGCAGTACGTC.

J is TRBJ2-3 and V is TRBV12-3 or TRBV12-4; D uncertain. CDR3 size: 12 residues. Trimming removed 5 bases at V and 6 bases at J, with 9 bases between. The CDR3 coding sequence is TGTGCCAGCAGTGGACGAAGGGATACGCAGTATTTT. It is translated as CASSGRRDTQYF.

The genes are TRBV5-1 and TRBJ1-4; no reliable D call. V lost 2 bases and J 0 bases, leaving 8 bases between the germline ends. Germline-derived CDR1 and CDR2 are SGHRS and YFSETQ. The CDR3 spans 15 residues. CDR3 in amino acids: CASSLNIPTNEKLFF. The CDR3, as DNA: TGCGCCAGCAGCTTAAACATACCAACTAATGAAAAACTGTTTTTT.

The chain combines TRBV11-2 with TRBJ1-2; no firm D call. The CDR3 runs to 14 residues. Between the trimmed V and J ends, which lost 1 base and 7 bases, there was a span of 13 bases. Germline V gene lookup returns CDR1 SGHAT and CDR2 FQNNGV. Here the CDR3 reads CASSLAAQSGGYTF. CDR3 in DNA: TGTGCCAGCAGCTTAGCGGCCCAAAGTGGTGGCTACACCTTC.

The gene calls are TRBV7-3 and TRBJ1-1, with D unresolved. Germline assignment: CDR1 SGHTA and CDR2 FQGTGA. The CDR3 runs 16 residues. V dropped 8 bases and J dropped 0 bases, with 19 bases sitting between them. The CDR3 nucleotides are TGTGCCAGCTCCGAGGCGACGGAAATCATGAACACTGAAGCTTTCTTT. Translated, it gives CASSEATEIMNTEAFF.

This clonotype was picked up many times. This chain links TRBV6-2 or TRBV6-3 with TRBJ1-2; TRBD1 matches 9 bases. Germline values: CDR1 MNHEY, CDR2 SVGEGT. The CDR3 is 11 amino acids. The trim removed 8 bases at V and 5 bases at J, leaving 0 bases unmatched. The CDR3, as DNA: TGTGCCAGCGGACAGGGGTATGGCTACACCTTC. Encoded protein: CASGQGYGYTF.

CDR3 loop: CASSQGNRGRSSYNEQFF. CDR3 bases: TGCGCCAGCAGCCAAGGGAATAGGGGGAGAAGCTCCTACAATGAGCAGTTCTTC. The rearrangement joins TRBV4-1 to TRBJ2-1; D might be TRBD1 (6 bases). V was cut by 1 base and J by 0 bases, with 16 bases left in between. The CDR3 runs 18 residues. Germline loops: CDR1 MGHRA, CDR2 YSYEKL.

The rearrangement joins TRBV5-5 to TRBJ1-5; no clear D. Germline-derived CDR1 and CDR2 are SGHKS and YYEKEE (reference sequence). The V end was cut by 0 bases, the J end by 6 bases, with 10 bases between. CDR3 length: 14 residues. CDR3 sequence: CASSLEDTSQPQHF. In DNA form, the CDR3 reads TGTGCCAGCAGCTTGGAAGACACGAGTCAGCCCCAGCATTTT.

A few counts support this clonotype. This chain connects TRBV15 to TRBJ2-2, with 7 bases lining up with TRBD1. The CDR3 runs to 16 residues. Trimming removed 0 bases from V and 3 bases from J; junction bases left unmatched: 4. Germline V lookup: CDR1 LNHNV, CDR2 YYDKDF (reference sequence). Here the CDR3 reads CATSRDWDRDTGELFF. For the CDR3, the DNA is TGTGCCACCAGCAGAGATTGGGACAGAGACACCGGGGAGCTGTTTTTT.

V usage is TRBV28 and J usage is TRBJ1-4; D gene unclear. The CDR3 is 14 amino acids. Trimming stripped 3 bases from V and 4 bases from J, with 9 bases between. CDR1 MDHEN and CDR2 SYDVKM come from the germline V gene. The CDR3: CASSFARINEKLFF. CDR3 bases: TGTGCCAGCAGTTTCGCCAGGATTAATGAAAAACTGTTTTTT.

This clonotype showed up many times. CDR3 residues: CASSLVQDTGELFF. The CDR3, as DNA: TGCGCCAGCAGCTTGGTTCAGGACACCGGGGAGCTGTTTTTT. The chain couples TRBV5-1 to TRBJ2-2; D remains ambiguous. Germline V lookup: CDR1 SGHRS, CDR2 YFSETQ. V lost 0 bases and J 3 bases, leaving 6 bases between the germline ends. CDR3 length: 14 amino acids. Based on the CDR3 plus reference TRBV5-1 and TRBJ2-2, the full variable domain is KAGVTQTPRYLIKTRGQQVTLSCSPISGHRSVSWYQQTPGQGLQFLFEYFSETQRNKGNFPGRFSGRQFSNSRSEMNVSTLELGDSALYLCASSLVQDTGELFFGEGSRLTVL.

The rearrangement uses TRBV29-1 and TRBJ2-1; 7 nucleotides line up with TRBD2. The CDR3 totals 12 residues. V trimming: 4 bases; J trimming: 8 bases; junction bases outside the gene matches: 5. CDR1 SQVTM and CDR2 ANQGSEA come from the germline V gene. CDR3 loop: CSVVTSVYEQFF. In nucleotides, the CDR3 is TGCAGCGTTGTCACTAGCGTTTATGAGCAGTTCTTC.

This clonotype was counted a few times. The CDR3 loop reads CASSPPGKVQETQYF. The CDR3 DNA sequence: TGTGCCAGCTCACCACCAGGGAAGGTTCAAGAGACCCAGTACTTC. The chain is built from TRBV18 and TRBJ2-5, with no clear D. There are 15 residues in the CDR3. CDR1 is KGHSH, CDR2 LQKENI, per germline. The V end lost 0 bases, the J end lost 2 bases, and 10 bases lay between the germline ends.